These 24 T cell receptor beta chains originate from one sample sequenced in a study of CD8+CD57+ T cells in acquired aplastic anemia. All sequencing subjects had displayed CD8+CD57+ cell expansion on flow cytometry. CDR3 and TCR beta VDJ profiling relied on genomic DNA as the template. MiXCR was run by TCRdb on the reads, yielding one entry per CDR3 protein. Of 200,000 to 250,000 distinct CDR3 sequences listed, more than 55% are singletons. The sequencing input was sorted CD4+, CD8+, or CD8+CD57+ T cells (not recorded which) from PBMCs. The origin of the receptors is a human donor with aplastic anemia.

This clonotype was seen a few times. The rearrangement uses TRBV7-3 and TRBJ1-1; no definite D call. The CDR3 consists of 14 residues. Trimming removed 3 bases from V and 5 bases from J, with 13 bases in between. Germline values: CDR1 SGHTA, CDR2 FQGTGA. The CDR3 loop is CASSLGQLQTEAFF. The CDR3 coding sequence is TGTGCCAGCAGCTTGGGCCAGCTACAAACTGAAGCTTTCTTT.

The chain employs TRBV10-1 and TRBJ1-2; 7 nucleotides line up with TRBD1. Germline V lookup: CDR1 WNHNN, CDR2 SYGVQD (reference sequence). V shed 6 bases and J 2 bases; nucleotides not matched to a gene: 3. The CDR3 has 13 residues. The CDR3 sequence is CASRGGQNYGYTF. In DNA, the CDR3 is TGCGCCAGCAGAGGGGGCCAGAACTATGGCTACACCTTC.

This sequence joins TRBV7-9 and TRBJ2-3; TRBD2 agrees at 9 bases. Unmatched junction bases numbered 5, after V lost 2 bases and J lost 5 bases. CDR1 is SEHNR, CDR2 FQNEAQ, per germline (reference sequence). CDR3 length: 15 residues. The CDR3 is CASSLSGGQQDTQYF. CDR3 nucleotides: TGTGCCAGCAGCTTAAGCGGGGGGCAGCAAGATACGCAGTATTTT. Using reference TRBV7-9 and TRBJ2-3 for the parts outside the CDR3, the full variable domain is DTGVSQNPRHKITKRGQNVTFRCDPISEHNRLYWYRQTLGQGPEFLTYFQNEAQLEKSRLLSDRFSAERPKGSFSTLEIQRTEQGDSAMYLCASSLSGGQQDTQYFGPGTRLTVL.

The sample holds one count of this clonotype. This chain joins TRBV7-2 and TRBJ2-2, with no clear D. With 10 bases removed from V and 5 bases from J, the gap between germline ends came to 17 bases. CDR1 is SGHTA and CDR2 is FQGNSA in the germline V gene. There are 14 residues in the CDR3. CDR3 region: CATSDLRGTGELFF. In DNA form, the CDR3 reads TGTGCCACCAGTGATCTAAGAGGAACCGGGGAGCTGTTTTTT.

This clonotype was observed once. The rearrangement joins TRBV20-1 to TRBJ2-1; D may correspond to TRBD1 or TRBD2 (5 bases each). This CDR3 region has 17 residues. CDR1 and CDR2 from the germline V gene are DFQATT and SNEGSKA (reference sequence). Trimming left V 1 base short and J 2 bases short, with 18 bases between. The CDR3: CSARGGTTSGPYNEQFF. CDR3 DNA: TGCAGTGCTAGAGGGGGGACGACGAGCGGTCCCTACAATGAGCAGTTCTTC.

As to this clonotype: An end of the junction differs from the germline gene, which may be a read error. J is TRBJ2-1 and V is TRBV6-4; 9 bases agree with TRBD1. The germline CDR1 and CDR2 sequences are MRHNA and SNTAGT. The CDR3 consists of 13 residues. In DNA form, the CDR3 reads TGCGCCACCAGCCGGGACAGGGCTTTTGAGCAGTTCTTC. Translating gives CATSRDRAFEQFF.

This clonotype was seen a handful of times. V is TRBV15 and J is TRBJ1-4, with unresolved D. CDR1 and CDR2 from the germline V gene are LNHNV and YYDKDF (reference sequence). V shed 7 bases and J shed 3 bases, with 12 bases lying between them. The CDR3 spans 14 residues. CDR3 bases: TGTGCCACCATGGGTAGGGCGGCTAATGAAAAACTGTTTTTT. This encodes CATMGRAANEKLFF.

V and J are TRBV20-1 and TRBJ2-7; 11 nucleotides line up with TRBD2. The CDR3 sequence is 17 residues long. CDR1 and CDR2 (germline): DFQATT, SNEGSKA (reference sequence). Germline trimming cut 0 bases from V and 3 bases from J; bases unmatched to any gene: 10. The CDR3 loop reads CSARDVPWTSGLYEQYF. The CDR3 DNA is TGCAGTGCTAGAGATGTCCCCTGGACTAGCGGGCTCTACGAGCAGTACTTC.

The DNA of the CDR3 is TGTGCCAGCAGCTTTAGGACAGAAACCTACGAGCAGTACTTC. Its translation: CASSFRTETYEQYF. The gene calls are TRBV7-2 and TRBJ2-7, with D perhaps matching TRBD1 (6 bases). Germline values: CDR1 SGHTA, CDR2 FQGNSA. With 3 bases removed from V and 2 bases from J, the gap between germline ends came to 11 bases. The length of the CDR3 is 14 residues.

This clonotype was observed a handful of times. The CDR3 DNA follows: TGTGCCAGCAGTTCTATAGGGACAGGGGGCTATGGCTACACCTTC. Protein: CASSSIGTGGYGYTF. The chain uses TRBV12-3 or TRBV12-4 and TRBJ1-2, with 11 bases fitting TRBD1. Trimming removed 4 bases from V and 4 bases from J; junction bases left unmatched: 5. The length of the CDR3 is 15 residues.

This clonotype was picked up a small number of times. The chain uses TRBV24-1 and TRBJ1-2; D is ambiguous. V lost 4 bases and J 4 bases, leaving 6 bases between the germline ends. Germline V CDR1 and CDR2: KGHDR, SFDVKD. This CDR3 has 12 residues. CDR3 residues: CATSDTIYGYTF. CDR3 sequence (DNA): TGTGCCACCAGTGACACCATCTATGGCTACACCTTC.

The chain employs TRBV10-1 and TRBJ1-2, with 8 positions matching TRBD1. CDR1 is WNHNN, CDR2 SYGVQD, per germline (reference sequence). The CDR3 contains 13 residues. With 4 bases clipped from V and 6 bases from J, the junction kept 4 bases outside the gene matches. Here the CDR3 reads CASSAGQGDGYTF. CDR3 in DNA: TGCGCCAGCAGTGCCGGACAGGGTGATGGCTACACCTTC.

The chain has TRBV6-5 and TRBJ2-7, with 8 nucleotides matching TRBD1. The CDR3 extends over 14 amino acids. Germline assignment: CDR1 MNHEY and CDR2 SVGAGI. The V gene end was trimmed by 4 bases and the J gene end by 5 bases; junction bases not matched to a gene: 7. This CDR3 reads CASSSWTGKDEQYF. CDR3 bases: TGTGCCAGCAGTTCTTGGACAGGGAAAGACGAGCAGTACTTC.

Remarks on this clonotype: A much bigger clone sits one base away, suggesting this may be a read error. The CDR3 carries no conserved terminal phenylalanine or tryptophan, so it likely arises from a read error. V gene TRBV5-6 combines with J gene TRBJ2-7, with D perhaps matching TRBD1 (6 bases). This CDR3 is built from 16 residues. Germline CDR1 and CDR2: SGHDT and YYEEEE. The V end lost 1 base, the J end lost 4 bases, and 18 bases lay between the germline ends. The CDR3 sequence: CASSLWNPGVIYEQYS. As DNA, the CDR3 is TGTGCCAGCAGCTTGTGGAACCCAGGGGTAATATACGAGCAGTACTCC.

The chain has TRBV2 and TRBJ2-2; D might be TRBD1 (6 bases). There are 14 residues in the CDR3. The V end was cut by 6 bases, the J end by 2 bases, with 10 bases between. CDR1 and CDR2 (germline): SNHLY, FYNNEI. For the CDR3, the DNA is TGTGCCAGCAGGGCCGGGACAAACACCGGGGAGCTGTTTTTT. Translated: CASRAGTNTGELFF. Full variable domain (remainder filled in from reference TRBV2 and TRBJ2-2): EPEVTQTPSHQVTQMGQEVILRCVPISNHLYFYWYRQILGQKVEFLVSFYNNEISEKSEIFDDQFSVERPDGSNFTLKIRSTKLEDSAMYFCASRAGTNTGELFFGEGSRLTVL.

This sequence joins TRBV6-1 and TRBJ1-4, with 9 bases fitting TRBD1. This CDR3 has 14 amino acids. Looked up from germline, CDR1 is MNHNS and CDR2 is SASEGT. J lost 8 bases, V lost 8 bases, and 9 bases had no gene match. The CDR3 DNA is TGTGCCAGCCTAAAGGTGACAGGGGGGGAAAAACTGTTTTTT. The encoded protein is CASLKVTGGEKLFF.

The chain has TRBV4-3 and TRBJ2-7, with TRBD1 matching over 7 bases. The length of the CDR3 is 14 residues. V was pared by 0 bases and J by 4 bases, with 3 bases of the junction left unmatched. Germline assignment: CDR1 LGHNA and CDR2 YSLEER. DNA for the CDR3: TGCGCCAGCAGCCAAGATGCCAGGGGGTACGAGCAGTACTTC. Translating it yields CASSQDARGYEQYF.

Here the CDR3 reads CSAPRGDTEAFF. For the CDR3, the DNA is TGCAGTGCCCCGAGGGGGGACACTGAAGCTTTCTTT. This rearrangement joins TRBV20-1 to TRBJ1-1, with TRBD1 as a possible D gene (6 bases). Germline CDR1 reads DFQATT; CDR2 reads SNEGSKA (reference sequence). CDR3 length equals 12 residues. Trimming removed 6 bases at V and 3 bases at J, with 11 bases between.

The chain carries TRBV12-3 or TRBV12-4 and TRBJ2-1; 7 positions match TRBD1. The CDR3 runs 14 residues. J lost 5 bases, V lost 6 bases, and 7 bases had no gene match. The CDR3 DNA sequence: TGTGCCAGCAGGCAGGACAGGTTCCACAATGAGCAGTTCTTC. It yields the protein CASRQDRFHNEQFF.

This clonotype is a singleton in its sample. The chain uses TRBV14 and TRBJ1-6; D may be TRBD1 (5 bases). The CDR3 loop spans 15 amino acids. The V and J ends lost 2 bases and 8 bases respectively, with 13 bases between them. Germline values: CDR1 SGHDN, CDR2 FVKESK. CDR3 in DNA: TGTGCCAGCAGCCAACAAGACAGACACTATTCACCCCTCCACTTT. Its translation is CASSQQDRHYSPLHF.

The V and J genes are TRBV29-1 and TRBJ2-1, with 12 bases that match TRBD2. The CDR3 runs to 14 residues. Trimming took 7 bases from V and 8 from J; bases not matched to a gene: 9. CDR1 SQVTM and CDR2 ANQGSEA come from the germline V gene. CDR3 in DNA: TGCAGCGCTGACCCGACTAGCGGGAGTCATGAGCAGTTCTTC. This codes for CSADPTSGSHEQFF.

The chain employs TRBV19 and TRBJ2-5; the match to TRBD1 covers 9 bases. This CDR3 region has 14 residues. The germline CDR1 and CDR2 sequences are LNHDA and SQIVND (reference sequence). The V and J ends lost 3 bases and 5 bases, in that order; junction bases with no gene match: 4. The DNA of the CDR3 is TGTGCCAGTAGTATCGACAGGGGGGGGGAGACCCAGTACTTC. It translates to CASSIDRGGETQYF.

This clonotype showed up just once. The V gene is TRBV19, the J gene TRBJ1-2; D remains ambiguous. Germline values: CDR1 LNHDA, CDR2 SQIVND (reference sequence). There are 11 residues in the CDR3. V lost 9 bases, J lost 2 bases, and 7 bases lay in between. The CDR3 region is CASTENYGYTF. The CDR3 nucleotides are TGTGCCAGCACAGAGAACTATGGCTACACCTTC.

The chain employs TRBV9 and TRBJ1-1, with D tentatively TRBD1 (5 bases). V was pared by 4 bases and J by 3 bases, with 13 bases between. This CDR3 has 14 residues. From germline, CDR1 is SGDLS and CDR2 YYNGEE. CDR3: CASSSRSRDTEAFF. CDR3 bases: TGTGCCAGCAGCTCTCGCAGCAGGGACACTGAAGCTTTCTTT. The entire variable domain, with the rest obtained from reference TRBV9 and TRBJ1-1, is as follows: DSGVTQTPKHLITATGQRVTLRCSPRSGDLSVYWYQQSLDQGLQFLIQYYNGEERAKGNILERFSAQQFPDLHSELNLSSLELGDSALYFCASSSRSRDTEAFFGQGTRLTVV.